This T cell receptor beta chain was recovered during a study of blood T cells in healthy people across ages. Germline V gene sequence: CDR1 MNHEY, CDR2 SVGAGI. V dropped 0 bases and J dropped 7; count of bases not matched to a gene: 13. The CDR3 is 17 residues long. With a J-beta primer mix and a sample-barcoded 5' primer, a second PCR ran about 7 to 12 cycles. TCRdb re-called the 5' RACE reads through MiXCR, storing one row per CDR3 protein. The sample carries some 900,000 distinct CDR3 sequences, 25% to 35% recorded once. The receptor was isolated from a woman of 80 years or more in good health. The chain carries TRBV6-5 and TRBJ2-7, with TRBD2 matching over 9 bases. Sequenced material: blood. The CDR3 nucleotides are TGTGCCAGCAGTTACTCCGGCGGGGGGGCCGCAAGCAATGAGCAGTACTTC. Its protein is CASSYSGGGAASNEQYF.